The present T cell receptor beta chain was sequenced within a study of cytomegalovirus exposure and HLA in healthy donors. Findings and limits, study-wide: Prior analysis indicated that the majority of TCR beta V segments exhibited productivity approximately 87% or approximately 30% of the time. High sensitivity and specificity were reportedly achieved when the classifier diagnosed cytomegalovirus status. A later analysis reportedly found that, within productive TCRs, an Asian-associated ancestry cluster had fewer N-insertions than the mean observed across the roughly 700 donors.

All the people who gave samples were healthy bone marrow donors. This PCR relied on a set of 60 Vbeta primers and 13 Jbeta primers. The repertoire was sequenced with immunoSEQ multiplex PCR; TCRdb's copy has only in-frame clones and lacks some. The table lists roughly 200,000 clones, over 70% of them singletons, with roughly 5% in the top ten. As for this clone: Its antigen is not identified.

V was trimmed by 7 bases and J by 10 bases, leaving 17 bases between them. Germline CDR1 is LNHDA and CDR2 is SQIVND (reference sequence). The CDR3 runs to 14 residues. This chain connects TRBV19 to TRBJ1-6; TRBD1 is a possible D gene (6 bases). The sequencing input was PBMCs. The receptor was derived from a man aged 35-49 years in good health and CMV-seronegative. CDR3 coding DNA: TGTGCCAGTAAGGGGGGGCGAAGAGAATCACCCCTCCACTTT. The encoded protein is CASKGGRRESPLHF. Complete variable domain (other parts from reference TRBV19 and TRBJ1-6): DGGITQSPKYLFRKEGQNVTLSCEQNLNHDAMYWYRQDPGQGLRLIYYSQIVNDFQKGDIAEGYSVSREKKESFPLTVTSAQKNPTAFYLCASKGGRRESPLHFGNGTRLTVT.